This T cell receptor beta chain was documented in a study of T-cell reconstitution after alpha-beta-depleted transplantation in children. The TCRbeta library incorporated unique molecular identifiers. Using its own MiXCR run on the PCR reads, TCRdb lists one record per CDR3 protein. Here the sample spans about 610,000 distinct CDR3 sequences, roughly 10% being singletons. This CDR3 spans 14 amino acids. The V segment lost 3 bases and the J segment 9 bases; nucleotides outside the gene matches: 13. CDR1 is SQVTM and CDR2 is ANQGSEA in the germline V gene. This clonotype was counted ten times or more. Source: PBMCs from the stem cell graft donor, taken from the stem cell graft. This sequence was found in a human donor who donated a stem cell graft to a child with acute myeloid leukemia. The chain joins TRBV29-1 to TRBJ2-7, with 8 bases matching TRBD1. In DNA form, the CDR3 reads TGCAGCGTTGACATTTCAGGACAGGGCCCTGGGCAGTACTTC. It yields the protein CSVDISGQGPGQYF.